The present T cell receptor beta chain was sequenced within a study of blood T cell repertoires in COVID-19. Study summary: There were acute and convalescent COVID-19 samples, and they came from the United States, Italy and Spain. PBMCs, B-cell-depleted T cells, or T cells were the source of the cDNA or gDNA that made up the material.

The assay was immunoSEQ multiplex PCR, and TCRdb's table has in-frame clones only and misses some. The sample has over 150,000 clones, roughly four fifths seen once. Germline values: CDR1 LGHNA, CDR2 YNFKEQ. Trimming at V came to 4 bases and at J to 4 bases, leaving 2 bases not matched to a gene. This CDR3 spans 15 amino acids. Seattle patient enrollment occurred during active infection, with longitudinal follow-up thereafter. Sequenced material: peripheral blood. This sequence joins TRBV4-2 and TRBJ2-1, with 12 bases lining up with TRBD2. This TCR came from a woman in her 70s with COVID-19, enrolled during active disease. Here the CDR3 reads CASSLLAGGYNEQFF. The CDR3 DNA follows: TGTGCCAGCAGCCTACTAGCGGGAGGATACAATGAGCAGTTCTTC.